What follows are 14 T cell receptor beta chains derived from one specimen sequenced in a study of patients and donors after allogeneic stem cell transplantation. TCRdb analysed the RT-PCR reads with MiXCR anew, one entry per CDR3 protein. The table records more than 850,000 distinct CDR3 sequences, roughly 18% of them present only once. Sequencing was done on a sample of blood, either unsorted or a sorted T cell fraction (not recorded which). The receptor source for this set is a human donor who was either an allogeneic HSCT recipient or a stem cell or donor lymphocyte infusion donor (not recorded which). It is not recorded whose cells these are; they may come from a transplant donor.

V gene TRBV3-1 combines with J gene TRBJ1-1; D remains unclear. The CDR3 has 14 amino acids. CDR1 and CDR2 from the germline V gene are LGHDT and YNNKEL (reference sequence). The V gene lost 0 bases and the J gene lost 2 bases, with 7 bases spanning the gap. This CDR3 reads CASSQDIVNTEAFF. The CDR3 DNA is TGTGCCAGCAGCCAAGATATAGTTAACACTGAAGCTTTCTTT.

J is TRBJ2-1 and V is TRBV6-2 or TRBV6-3; 8 bases match TRBD2. There are 13 residues in the CDR3. Per the germline V gene, CDR1 is MNHEY and CDR2 is SVGEGT. V shed 6 bases, J shed 4 bases, and the junction held 2 bases outside the gene matches. Written as DNA, the CDR3 is TGTGCCAGCAGCGGGACTAGGTACAATGAGCAGTTCTTC. Translation gives CASSGTRYNEQFF.

This sequence joins TRBV19 and TRBJ1-2; D remains ambiguous. CDR3 size: 11 residues. Trimming removed 3 bases at V and 10 bases at J, with 9 bases between. The germline V gene encodes CDR1 LNHDA and CDR2 SQIVND (reference sequence). As DNA, the CDR3 is TGTGCCAGTAGTATCCACACATCCTACACCTTC. The encoded protein is CASSIHTSYTF.

This clonotype was found a few times. V is TRBV4-3 and J is TRBJ2-7, with 8 bases that match TRBD2. The CDR3 extends over 19 amino acids. The V gene end was trimmed by 1 base and the J gene end by 0 bases; junction bases not matched to a gene: 14. Looked up from germline, CDR1 is LGHNA and CDR2 is YSLEER. DNA for the CDR3: TGCGCCAGCAGCCAAGTTGAGCGGGGGCGATTCGGGAGCTCCTACGAGCAGTACTTC. This sequence encodes CASSQVERGRFGSSYEQYF.

This clonotype was counted many times. This rearrangement joins TRBV12-3 or TRBV12-4 to TRBJ2-3, with TRBD2 as a possible D gene (6 bases). Trimming stripped 2 bases from V and 9 bases from J, with 15 bases between. The CDR3 runs 14 residues. Here the CDR3 reads CASSLTGGATTQYF. The CDR3 nucleotides are TGTGCCAGCAGTTTAACCGGGGGTGCGACGACGCAGTATTTT.

The chain employs TRBV15 and TRBJ1-6; 8 bases map to TRBD1. The CDR3 has 15 residues. Germline CDR1 is LNHNV and CDR2 is YYDKDF (reference sequence). The V segment lost 5 bases and the J segment 12 bases; nucleotides outside the gene matches: 12. The CDR3 protein is CATSARQGMGKPLHF. The CDR3 region has the DNA TGTGCCACCAGCGCGCGACAGGGGATGGGTAAACCCCTCCACTTT. The variable domain in full, completed from reference TRBV15 and TRBJ1-6, reads DAMVIQNPRYQVTQFGKPVTLSCSQTLNHNVMYWYQQKSSQAPKLLFHYYDKDFNNEADTPDNFQSRRPNTSFCFLDIRSPGLGDTAMYLCATSARQGMGKPLHFGNGTRLTVT.

V usage is TRBV25-1 and J usage is TRBJ2-3, with D tentatively TRBD1 (5 bases). Germline V CDR1 and CDR2: MGHDK, SYGVNS. This CDR3 contains 15 residues. V was pared by 6 bases and J by 0 bases, with 13 bases between. CDR3 protein: CASSPEQVSTDTQYF. The CDR3 region has the DNA TGTGCCAGCAGCCCAGAACAGGTTAGCACAGATACGCAGTATTTT.

This clonotype was seen more than once but under ten times. V is TRBV20-1 and J is TRBJ2-3; 12 nucleotides agree with TRBD2. Unmatched junction bases numbered 5, after V lost 6 bases and J lost 4 bases. This CDR3 spans 14 amino acids. From germline, CDR1 is DFQATT and CDR2 SNEGSKA (reference sequence). The CDR3 is CSATTSGSPDTQYF. In DNA, the CDR3 is TGCAGTGCGACGACTAGCGGGAGCCCAGATACGCAGTATTTT.

This clonotype was observed many times. The rearrangement joins TRBV7-9 to TRBJ2-1; 9 bases fit TRBD2. Germline loops: CDR1 SEHNR, CDR2 FQNEAQ (reference sequence). The trim removed 1 base at V and 8 bases at J, leaving 3 bases unmatched. The CDR3 length is 14 residues. This CDR3 reads CASSLGLAVDEQFF. Here the CDR3 DNA reads TGTGCCAGCAGCTTAGGACTAGCGGTCGATGAGCAGTTCTTC.

This clonotype appeared a few times. The chain joins TRBV9 to TRBJ2-7; 8 bases are a match to TRBD2. Trimming took 0 bases from V and 0 from J; bases not matched to a gene: 11. Germline assignment: CDR1 SGDLS and CDR2 YYNGEE. The CDR3 has 18 residues. The CDR3, as DNA: TGTGCCAGCAGCGTAGAACTAGCGGAGCCATCTAGCTCCTACGAGCAGTACTTC. Protein product: CASSVELAEPSSSYEQYF.

This clonotype was found a few times. This rearrangement joins TRBV20-1 to TRBJ2-5; possible D gene TRBD2, 6 bases. The CDR3 runs to 13 residues. V shed 0 bases and J shed 4 bases, with 9 bases lying between them. CDR1 DFQATT and CDR2 SNEGSKA come from the germline V gene (reference sequence). The CDR3 sequence: CSARDLGLETQYF. CDR3 sequence (DNA): TGCAGTGCTAGAGATCTGGGACTAGAGACCCAGTACTTC.

This clonotype was picked up a small number of times. The rearrangement uses TRBV7-2 and TRBJ2-7; the D is unclear. Germline-derived CDR1 and CDR2 are SGHTA and FQGNSA. This CDR3 region has 14 residues. The V and J ends lost 3 bases and 2 bases respectively, with 11 bases between them. The DNA for the CDR3 is TGTGCCAGCAGCTTGGAAAACGGGCCCTACGAGCAGTACTTC. Protein product: CASSLENGPYEQYF.

The table lists this clonotype with many counts. The chain couples TRBV12-3 or TRBV12-4 to TRBJ2-5; D uncertain. The CDR3 has 13 amino acids. Trimming left V 7 bases short and J 2 bases short, with 11 bases between. CDR3 amino acids: CASKPRMQETQYF. The DNA of the CDR3 is TGTGCCAGCAAACCGAGAATGCAAGAGACCCAGTACTTC.

The gene calls are TRBV20-1 and TRBJ2-3; perhaps TRBD1 as D (5 bases). The CDR3 loop spans 13 amino acids. Germline CDR1 is DFQATT and CDR2 is SNEGSKA (reference sequence). V dropped 3 bases and J dropped 4 bases, with 11 bases sitting between them. The CDR3 region is CSARKAGPDTQYF. The CDR3, as DNA: TGCAGTGCTAGGAAGGCAGGGCCAGATACGCAGTATTTT.